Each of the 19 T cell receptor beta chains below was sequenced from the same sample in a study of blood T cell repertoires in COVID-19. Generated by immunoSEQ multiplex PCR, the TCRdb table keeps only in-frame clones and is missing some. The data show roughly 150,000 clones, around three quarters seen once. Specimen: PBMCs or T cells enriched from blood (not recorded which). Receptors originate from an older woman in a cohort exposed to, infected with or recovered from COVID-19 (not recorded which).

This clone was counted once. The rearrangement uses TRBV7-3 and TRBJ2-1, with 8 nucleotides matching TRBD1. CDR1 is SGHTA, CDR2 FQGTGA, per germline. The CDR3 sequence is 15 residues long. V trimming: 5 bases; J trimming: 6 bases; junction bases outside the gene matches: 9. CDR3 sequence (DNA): TGTGCCAGCAGCGTCCCGGGACAGGCCTTCAATGAGCAGTTCTTC. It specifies CASSVPGQAFNEQFF.

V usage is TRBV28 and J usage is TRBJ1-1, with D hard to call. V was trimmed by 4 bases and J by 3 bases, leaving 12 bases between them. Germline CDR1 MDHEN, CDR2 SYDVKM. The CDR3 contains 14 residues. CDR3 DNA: TGTGCCAGCAGTTCCGGAGAGAAATACACTGAAGCTTTCTTT. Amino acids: CASSSGEKYTEAFF.

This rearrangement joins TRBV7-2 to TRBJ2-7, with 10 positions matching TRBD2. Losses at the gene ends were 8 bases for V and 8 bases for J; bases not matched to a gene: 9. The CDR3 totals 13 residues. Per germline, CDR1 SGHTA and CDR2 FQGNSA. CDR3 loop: CASGTNSGRQQYF. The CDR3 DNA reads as TGTGCCAGCGGGACCAATAGCGGGAGGCAGCAGTACTTC.

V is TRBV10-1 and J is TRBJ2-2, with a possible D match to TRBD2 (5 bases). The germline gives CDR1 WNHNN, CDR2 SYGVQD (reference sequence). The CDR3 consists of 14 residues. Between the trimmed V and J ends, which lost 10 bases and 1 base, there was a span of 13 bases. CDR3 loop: CATQESGNTGELFF. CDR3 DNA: TGCGCCACCCAAGAAAGCGGGAACACCGGGGAGCTGTTTTTT.

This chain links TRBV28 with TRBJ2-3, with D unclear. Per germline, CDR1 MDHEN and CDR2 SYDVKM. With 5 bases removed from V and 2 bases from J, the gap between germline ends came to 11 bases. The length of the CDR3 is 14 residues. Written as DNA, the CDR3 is TGTGCCAGCAGTAAGACTCCTCCCACAGATACGCAGTATTTT. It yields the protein CASSKTPPTDTQYF.

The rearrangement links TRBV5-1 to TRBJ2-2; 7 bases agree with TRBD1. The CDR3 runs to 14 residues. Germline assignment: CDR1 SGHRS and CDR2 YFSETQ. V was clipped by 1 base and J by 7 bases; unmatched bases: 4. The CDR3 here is CASSLIGGVGELFF. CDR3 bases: TGCGCCAGCAGCTTGATAGGGGGCGTCGGGGAGCTGTTTTTT.

The CDR3 loop reads CASSRNHAGEKLFF. The CDR3 coding sequence is TGTGCCAGTAGTAGGAACCACGCGGGTGAAAAACTGTTTTTT. This chain uses TRBV19 with TRBJ1-4; no clear D gene. The CDR3 totals 14 residues. Trimming shortened V by 4 bases and J by 7 bases, and 13 bases separated the two germline ends. Germline-derived CDR1 and CDR2 are LNHDA and SQIVND (reference sequence).

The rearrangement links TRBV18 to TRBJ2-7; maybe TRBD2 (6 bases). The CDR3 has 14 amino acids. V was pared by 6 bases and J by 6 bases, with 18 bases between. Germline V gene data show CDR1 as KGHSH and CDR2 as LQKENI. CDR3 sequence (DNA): TGTGCCAGCTCTGAATGGCCGGGGGTGGGCGAGCAGTACTTC. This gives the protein CASSEWPGVGEQYF.

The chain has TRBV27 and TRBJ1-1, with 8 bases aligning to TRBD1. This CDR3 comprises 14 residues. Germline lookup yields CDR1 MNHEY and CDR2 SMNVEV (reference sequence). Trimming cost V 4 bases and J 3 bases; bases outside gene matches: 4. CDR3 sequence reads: CASSSGQVYTEAFF. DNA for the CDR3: TGTGCCAGCAGTTCGGGACAGGTTTACACTGAAGCTTTCTTT.

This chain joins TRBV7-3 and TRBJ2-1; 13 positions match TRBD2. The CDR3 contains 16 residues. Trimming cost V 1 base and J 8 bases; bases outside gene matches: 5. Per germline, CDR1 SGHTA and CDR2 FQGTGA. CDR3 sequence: CASSLNLLAGGDEQFF. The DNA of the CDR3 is TGTGCCAGCAGCTTAAACCTACTAGCGGGAGGGGATGAGCAGTTCTTC.

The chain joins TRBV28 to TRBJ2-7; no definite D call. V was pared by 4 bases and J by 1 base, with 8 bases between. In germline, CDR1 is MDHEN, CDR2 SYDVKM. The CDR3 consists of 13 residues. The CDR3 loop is CASSSAGSYEQYF. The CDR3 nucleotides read TGTGCCAGCAGTTCGGCAGGATCCTACGAGCAGTACTTC.

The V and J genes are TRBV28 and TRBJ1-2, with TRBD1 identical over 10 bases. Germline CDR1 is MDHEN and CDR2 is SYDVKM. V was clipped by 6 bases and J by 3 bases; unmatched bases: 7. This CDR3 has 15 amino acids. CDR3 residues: CASRLDRGRDYGYTF. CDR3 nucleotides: TGTGCCAGCAGGCTAGACAGGGGGCGGGACTATGGCTACACCTTC.

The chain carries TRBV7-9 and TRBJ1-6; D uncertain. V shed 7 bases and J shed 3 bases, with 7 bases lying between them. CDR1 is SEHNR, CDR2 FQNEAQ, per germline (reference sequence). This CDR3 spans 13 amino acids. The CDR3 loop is CASMEGYNSPLHF. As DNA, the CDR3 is TGTGCCAGCATGGAGGGCTATAATTCACCCCTCCACTTT.

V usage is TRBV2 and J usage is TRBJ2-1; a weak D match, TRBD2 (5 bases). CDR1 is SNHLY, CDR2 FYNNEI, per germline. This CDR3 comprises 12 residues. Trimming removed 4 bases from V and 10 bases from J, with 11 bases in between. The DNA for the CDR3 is TGTGCCAGCAGTGTCGGGATCTCCGAGCAGTTCTTC. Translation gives CASSVGISEQFF.

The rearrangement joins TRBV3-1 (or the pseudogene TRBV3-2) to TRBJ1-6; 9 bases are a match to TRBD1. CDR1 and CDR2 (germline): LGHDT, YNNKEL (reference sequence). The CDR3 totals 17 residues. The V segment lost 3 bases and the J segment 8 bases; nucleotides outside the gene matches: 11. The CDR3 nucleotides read TGTGCCAGCAGCCAGACCGGGACAGGGATCTGGCATTCACCCCTCCACTTT. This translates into CASSQTGTGIWHSPLHF.

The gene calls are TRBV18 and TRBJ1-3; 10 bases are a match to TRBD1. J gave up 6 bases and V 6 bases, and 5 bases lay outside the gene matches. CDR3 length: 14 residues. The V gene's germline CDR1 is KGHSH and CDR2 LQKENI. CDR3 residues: CASSSGTGANTIYF. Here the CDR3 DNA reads TGTGCCAGCTCTTCCGGGACAGGGGCAAACACCATATATTTT.

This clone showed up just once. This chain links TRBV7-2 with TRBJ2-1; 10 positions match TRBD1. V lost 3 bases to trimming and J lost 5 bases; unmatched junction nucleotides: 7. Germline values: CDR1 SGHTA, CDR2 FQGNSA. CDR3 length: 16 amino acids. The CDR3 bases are TGTGCCAGCAGCTTTCCGCCCGGGACAGGGGACAATGAGCAGTTCTTC. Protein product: CASSFPPGTGDNEQFF.

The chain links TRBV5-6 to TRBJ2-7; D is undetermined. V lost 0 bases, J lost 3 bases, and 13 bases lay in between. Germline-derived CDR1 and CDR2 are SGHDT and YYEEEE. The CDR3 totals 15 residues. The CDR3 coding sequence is TGTGCCAGCAGCTTGGCCCCAGCTAGTTTCTACGAGCAGTACTTC. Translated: CASSLAPASFYEQYF. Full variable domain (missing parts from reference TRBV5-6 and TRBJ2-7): DAGVTQSPTHLIKTRGQQVTLRCSPKSGHDTVSWYQQALGQGPQFIFQYYEEEERQRGNFPDRFSGHQFPNYSSELNVNALLLGDSALYLCASSLAPASFYEQYFGPGTRLTVT.

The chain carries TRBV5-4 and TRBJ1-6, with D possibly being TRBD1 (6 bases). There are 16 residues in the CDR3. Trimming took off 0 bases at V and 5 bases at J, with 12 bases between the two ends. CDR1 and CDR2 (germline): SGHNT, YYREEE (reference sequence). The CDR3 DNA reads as TGTGCCAGCAGCTTGGGGACGCAGGGGAATAATTCACCCCTCCACTTT. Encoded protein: CASSLGTQGNNSPLHF.